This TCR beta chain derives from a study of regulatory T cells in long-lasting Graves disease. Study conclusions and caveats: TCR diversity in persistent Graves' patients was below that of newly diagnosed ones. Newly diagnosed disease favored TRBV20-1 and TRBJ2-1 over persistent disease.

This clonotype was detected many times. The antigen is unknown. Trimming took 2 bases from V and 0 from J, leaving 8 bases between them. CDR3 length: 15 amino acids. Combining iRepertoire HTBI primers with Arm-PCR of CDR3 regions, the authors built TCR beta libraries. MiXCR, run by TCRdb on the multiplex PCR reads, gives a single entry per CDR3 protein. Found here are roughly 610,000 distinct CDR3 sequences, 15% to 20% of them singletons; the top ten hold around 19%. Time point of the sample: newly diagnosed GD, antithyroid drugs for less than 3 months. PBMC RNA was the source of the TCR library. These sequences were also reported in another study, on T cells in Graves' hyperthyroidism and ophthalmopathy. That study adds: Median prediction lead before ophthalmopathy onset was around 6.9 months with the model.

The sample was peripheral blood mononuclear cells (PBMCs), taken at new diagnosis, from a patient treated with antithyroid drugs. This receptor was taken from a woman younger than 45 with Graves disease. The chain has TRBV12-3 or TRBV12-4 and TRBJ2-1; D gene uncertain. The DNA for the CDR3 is TGTGCCAGCAGTTTACGGCAGGACTCCTACAATGAGCAGTTCTTC. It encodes CASSLRQDSYNEQFF.